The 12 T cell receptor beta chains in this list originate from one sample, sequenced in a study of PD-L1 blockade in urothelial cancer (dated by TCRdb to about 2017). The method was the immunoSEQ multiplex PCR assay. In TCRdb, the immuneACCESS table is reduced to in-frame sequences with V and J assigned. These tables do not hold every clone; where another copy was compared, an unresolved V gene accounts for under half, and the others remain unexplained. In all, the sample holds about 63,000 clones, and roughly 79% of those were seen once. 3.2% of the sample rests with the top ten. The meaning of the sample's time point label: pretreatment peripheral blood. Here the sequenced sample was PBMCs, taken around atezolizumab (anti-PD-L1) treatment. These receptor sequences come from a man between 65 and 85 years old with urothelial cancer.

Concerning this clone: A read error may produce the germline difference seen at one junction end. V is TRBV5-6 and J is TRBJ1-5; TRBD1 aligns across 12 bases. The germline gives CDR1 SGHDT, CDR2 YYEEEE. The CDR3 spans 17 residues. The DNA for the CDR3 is TGTGCCAGCAGCTTCGGGACAGGGGGCCTTCGCAATCAGCCCCGGCATTTT. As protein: CASSFGTGGLRNQPRHF.

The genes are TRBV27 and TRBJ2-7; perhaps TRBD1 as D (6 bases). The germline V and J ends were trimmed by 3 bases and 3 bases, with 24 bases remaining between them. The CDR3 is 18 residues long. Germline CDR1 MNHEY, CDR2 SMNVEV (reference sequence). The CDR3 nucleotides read TGTGCCAGCAGTTTTCGGGCAGGGGATCGGATTATGGACTACGAGCAGTACTTC. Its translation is CASSFRAGDRIMDYEQYF.

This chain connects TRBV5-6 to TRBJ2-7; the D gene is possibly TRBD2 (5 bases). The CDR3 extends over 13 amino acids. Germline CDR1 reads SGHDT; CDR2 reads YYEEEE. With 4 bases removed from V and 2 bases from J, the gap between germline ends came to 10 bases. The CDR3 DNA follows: TGTGCCAGCAGCGTCGGACTGGCCTACGAGCAGTACTTC. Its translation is CASSVGLAYEQYF.

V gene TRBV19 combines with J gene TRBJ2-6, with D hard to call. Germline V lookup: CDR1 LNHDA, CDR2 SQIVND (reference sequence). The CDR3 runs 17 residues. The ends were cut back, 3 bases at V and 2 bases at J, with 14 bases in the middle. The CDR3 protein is CASSMRGISAGANVLTF. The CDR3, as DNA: TGTGCCAGTAGTATGAGAGGCATTTCTGCTGGGGCCAACGTCCTGACTTTC.

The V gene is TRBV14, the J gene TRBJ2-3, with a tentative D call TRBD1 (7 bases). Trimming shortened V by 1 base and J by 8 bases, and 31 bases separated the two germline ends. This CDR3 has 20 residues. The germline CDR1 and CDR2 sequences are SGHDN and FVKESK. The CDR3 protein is CASSQVRRGPATRRRGTQYF. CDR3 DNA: TGTGCCAGCAGCCAAGTTAGAAGGGGGCCAGCCACACGTCGGAGGGGTACGCAGTATTTT.

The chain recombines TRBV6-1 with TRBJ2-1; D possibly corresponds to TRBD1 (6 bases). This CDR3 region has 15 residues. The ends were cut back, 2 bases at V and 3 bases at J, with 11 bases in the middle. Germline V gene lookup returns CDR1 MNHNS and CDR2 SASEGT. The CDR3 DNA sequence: TGTGCCAGCAGTGAATTCGGACAGATCTACAATGAGCAGTTCTTC. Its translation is CASSEFGQIYNEQFF.

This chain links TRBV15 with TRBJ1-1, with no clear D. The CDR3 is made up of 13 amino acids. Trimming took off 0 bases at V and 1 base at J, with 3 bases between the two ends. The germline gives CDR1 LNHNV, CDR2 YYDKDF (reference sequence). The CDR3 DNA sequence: TGTGCCACCAGCAGAGACAGGAACACTGAAGCTTTCTTT. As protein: CATSRDRNTEAFF. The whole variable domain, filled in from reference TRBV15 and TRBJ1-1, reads DAMVIQNPRYQVTQFGKPVTLSCSQTLNHNVMYWYQQKSSQAPKLLFHYYDKDFNNEADTPDNFQSRRPNTSFCFLDIRSPGLGDTAMYLCATSRDRNTEAFFGQGTRLTVV.

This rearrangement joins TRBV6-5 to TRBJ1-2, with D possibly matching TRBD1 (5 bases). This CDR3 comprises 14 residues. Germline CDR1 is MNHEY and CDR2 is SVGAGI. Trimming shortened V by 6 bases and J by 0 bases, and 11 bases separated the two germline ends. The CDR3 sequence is CASSPGLTNYGYTF. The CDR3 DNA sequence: TGTGCCAGCAGCCCAGGGTTGACTAACTATGGCTACACCTTC.

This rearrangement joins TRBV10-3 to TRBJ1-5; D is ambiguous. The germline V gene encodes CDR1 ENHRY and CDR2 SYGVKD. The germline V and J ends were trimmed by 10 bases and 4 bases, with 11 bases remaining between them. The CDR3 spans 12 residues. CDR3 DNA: TGTGCCACTCAAGACGGGAATCAGCCCCAGCATTTT. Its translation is CATQDGNQPQHF.

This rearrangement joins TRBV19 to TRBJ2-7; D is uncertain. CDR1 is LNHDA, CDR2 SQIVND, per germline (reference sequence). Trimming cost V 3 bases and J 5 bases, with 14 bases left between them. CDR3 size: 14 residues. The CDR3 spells CASSIFLASNEQYF. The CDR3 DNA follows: TGTGCCAGTAGTATTTTCCTCGCTAGTAACGAGCAGTACTTC.

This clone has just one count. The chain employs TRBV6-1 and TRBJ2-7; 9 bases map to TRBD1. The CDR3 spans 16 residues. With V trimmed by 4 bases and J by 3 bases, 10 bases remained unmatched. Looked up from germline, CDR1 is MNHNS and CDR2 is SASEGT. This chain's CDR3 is CASSGTGTGRIYEQYF. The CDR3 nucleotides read TGTGCCAGCAGTGGCACCGGGACAGGGAGAATCTACGAGCAGTACTTC.

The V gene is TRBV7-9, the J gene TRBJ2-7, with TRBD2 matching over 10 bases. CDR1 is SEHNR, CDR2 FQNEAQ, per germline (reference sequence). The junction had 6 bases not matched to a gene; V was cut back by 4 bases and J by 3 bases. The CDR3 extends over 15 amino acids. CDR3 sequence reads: CASSSGTSAIYEQYF. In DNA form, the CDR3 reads TGTGCCAGCAGCTCCGGGACTAGCGCAATCTACGAGCAGTACTTC. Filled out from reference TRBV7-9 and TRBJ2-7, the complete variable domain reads DTGVSQNPRHKITKRGQNVTFRCDPISEHNRLYWYRQTLGQGPEFLTYFQNEAQLEKSRLLSDRFSAERPKGSFSTLEIQRTEQGDSAMYLCASSSGTSAIYEQYFGPGTRLTVT.